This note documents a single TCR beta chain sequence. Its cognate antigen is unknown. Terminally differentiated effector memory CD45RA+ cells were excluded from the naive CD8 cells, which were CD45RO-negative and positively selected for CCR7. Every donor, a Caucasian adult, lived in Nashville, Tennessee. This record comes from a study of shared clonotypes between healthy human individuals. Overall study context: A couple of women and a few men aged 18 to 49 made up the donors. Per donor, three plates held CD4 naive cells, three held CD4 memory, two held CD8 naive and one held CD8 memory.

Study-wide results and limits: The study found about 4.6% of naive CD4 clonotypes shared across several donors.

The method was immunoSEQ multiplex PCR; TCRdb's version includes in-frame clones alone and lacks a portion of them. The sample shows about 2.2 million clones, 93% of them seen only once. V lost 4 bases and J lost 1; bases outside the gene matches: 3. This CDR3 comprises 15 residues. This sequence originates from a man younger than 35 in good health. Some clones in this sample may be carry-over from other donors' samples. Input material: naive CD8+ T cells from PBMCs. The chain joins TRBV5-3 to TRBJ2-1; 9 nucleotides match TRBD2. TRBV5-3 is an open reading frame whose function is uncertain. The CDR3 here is CARSLLAGSYNEQFF. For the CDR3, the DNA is TGTGCCAGAAGCCTCCTAGCGGGATCCTACAATGAGCAGTTCTTC.